This T cell receptor (beta chain) comes out of a study of T-cell memory formation after mild COVID-19. Looking at the study overall: Largely donor-specific sequence clusters came from two donors. Study results and caveats: Among CD4+ contracting clones, most were CM and EM, and CD8+ ones EMRA. Clones that contracted from day 15 to 85 were balanced CD4/CD8, while later expanders leaned CD4+.

The V end was cut by 0 bases, the J end by 5 bases, with 8 bases between. CDR1 is SGHRS, CDR2 YFSETQ, per germline. The CDR3 runs to 13 residues. This clonotype has just a few counts. Its antigen is undetermined. TCR alpha and TCR beta cDNA libraries carrying sample barcodes and UMIs were produced by 5'RACE using constant-segment primers. TCRdb ran MiXCR on the 5' RACE reads and lists one entry per CDR3 protein. The data show approximately 400,000 distinct CDR3 sequences, with roughly 18% seen just once and about 22% held by the top ten. The TCR originated in a young man who had mild COVID-19 (a few samples of this study predate the infection). Cell type and time point are not known. The chain recombines TRBV5-1 with TRBJ1-2; D is undetermined. The sample taken for sequencing was PBMCs or a T cell subset sorted from them (not recorded which). CDR3 in amino acids: CASSLGAGYGYTF. DNA of the CDR3: TGCGCCAGCAGCTTGGGGGCTGGGTATGGCTACACCTTC.